This TCR beta chain stems from a study of early T cells in non-severe SARS-CoV-2 infection. Whole-study context: Sequencing of bulk RNA from unsorted whole blood was done, without chain pairing.

Individual cDNA molecules were tagged with unique molecular identifiers. MiXCR, applied by TCRdb to the 5' RACE reads, yields one record per CDR3 protein. Of about 45,000 distinct CDR3 sequences detected, 11% appear once; the ten largest clones hold 20% to 25%. Trimming cost V 5 bases and J 2 bases; bases outside gene matches: 6. Germline CDR1 reads SGHTA; CDR2 reads FQGNSA. The CDR3 covers 16 residues. The sequence came from an adult who was a healthcare worker with PCR-confirmed SARS-CoV-2 infection or an uninfected control (not recorded which). Sequenced material: whole blood. The gene calls are TRBV7-2 and TRBJ2-3; 11 bases match TRBD2. The CDR3 bases are TGTGCCAGCAGCCCGGGGACTAGCGGACTCACAGATACGCAGTATTTT. Its protein is CASSPGTSGLTDTQYF.